This record concerns one T cell receptor (beta chain) sequence. TCRdb's copy holds only in-frame clones and misses some; the assay was immunoSEQ multiplex PCR. This table holds just over 300,000 clones, 70% to 90% found once. The data were obtained in a study of blood T cell repertoires in COVID-19. Study information: Whether acute or convalescent, the COVID-19 samples came from the United States, Italy and Spain. T cells, B-cell-depleted T cells, or PBMCs supplied cDNA or gDNA.

Trimming shortened V by 3 bases and J by 3 bases, and 15 bases separated the two germline ends. CDR3 size: 16 residues. Germline CDR1 is MNHEY and CDR2 is SVGAGI. Participant-reported clinical history was the basis for cohort assignment. Two negative PCRs, clearance, or symptom resolution characterized the recovered Cohort 3 donors. This sequence was found in a woman between 40 and 50 years old who had recovered from COVID-19. Sequenced input: PBMCs or T cells enriched from blood (not recorded which). The chain has TRBV6-5 and TRBJ1-3; tentatively, D is TRBD1 (6 bases). CDR3 protein: CASSYGRGAGGNTIYF. CDR3 sequence (DNA): TGTGCCAGCAGTTATGGGCGGGGGGCAGGTGGAAACACCATATATTTT.